These 28 T cell receptor beta chains were sequenced from one sample in a study of blood T cell repertoires in COVID-19. Here immunoSEQ multiplex PCR was the method, and the copy in TCRdb shows in-frame clones only, minus some. The table includes 150,000 to 200,000 clones, 80% detected once. Sequenced material: PBMCs or T cells enriched from blood (not recorded which). The receptors stem from a man aged 55 to 70 who had been exposed to COVID-19.

The genes are TRBV27 and TRBJ2-6, with a tentative D call TRBD2 (6 bases). The V and J ends lost 5 bases and 0 bases respectively, with 20 bases between them. CDR1 and CDR2 (germline): MNHEY, SMNVEV (reference sequence). This CDR3 contains 19 residues. CDR3 amino acids: CASSTPVGGSRSGANVLTF. CDR3 nucleotide sequence: TGTGCCAGCAGTACCCCAGTCGGGGGATCCCGCTCTGGGGCCAACGTCCTGACTTTC. The variable domain in full, with the rest retrieved from reference TRBV27 and TRBJ2-6, is EAQVTQNPRYLITVTGKKLTVTCSQNMNHEYMSWYRQDPGLGLRQIYYSMNVEVTDKGDVPEGYKVSRKEKRNFPLILESPSPNQTSLYFCASSTPVGGSRSGANVLTFGAGSRLTVL.

The sample holds one count of this clone. The J gene is TRBJ2-7, the V gene TRBV5-4; D ambiguous. Germline values: CDR1 SGHNT, CDR2 YYREEE (reference sequence). The ends were cut back, 0 bases at V and 2 bases at J, with 12 bases in the middle. This CDR3 comprises 15 residues. CDR3 sequence (DNA): TGTGCCAGCAGCTTGGATCCGAACAGAGCCTACGAGCAGTACTTC. Protein sequence: CASSLDPNRAYEQYF.

The chain carries TRBV24-1 and TRBJ1-2; D unresolved. The CDR3 covers 14 residues. Trimming stripped 5 bases from V and 1 base from J, with 10 bases between. Germline V gives CDR1 KGHDR, CDR2 SFDVKD. The CDR3 reads CATSGRGGNYGYTF. The CDR3 DNA reads as TGTGCCACCAGTGGCCGGGGAGGTAACTATGGCTACACCTTC.

The chain has TRBV6-2 or TRBV6-3 and TRBJ2-3, with TRBD2 matching over 9 bases. Per the germline V gene, CDR1 is MNHEY and CDR2 is SVGEGT. This CDR3 spans 16 amino acids. V dropped 2 bases and J dropped 7; count of bases not matched to a gene: 10. CDR3 nucleotides: TGTGCCAGCAGTTACCCGCGGCGGGAGGGCCGAAATACGCAGTATTTT. This sequence encodes CASSYPRREGRNTQYF.

This chain connects TRBV30 to TRBJ2-7, with D possibly TRBD2 on 5 matching bases. Germline V gives CDR1 GTSNPN, CDR2 SVGIG (reference sequence). This CDR3 region has 12 residues. V gave up 1 base and J gave up 9 bases, with 13 bases separating them. The CDR3 DNA is TGTGCCTGGAGTGGGGGAGTAAGCGGGCAGTACTTC. It specifies CAWSGGVSGQYF.

This clone was observed a single time. V and J are TRBV7-9 and TRBJ2-5; possibly TRBD2 for D (7 bases). Germline CDR1 reads SEHNR; CDR2 reads FQNEAQ (reference sequence). The CDR3 extends over 16 amino acids. The V and J ends lost 5 bases and 1 base respectively, with 17 bases between them. The CDR3 loop is CASSRGVVRGQETQYF. In DNA form, the CDR3 reads TGTGCCAGCAGCCGGGGGGTCGTCAGGGGCCAAGAGACCCAGTACTTC.

The rearrangement links TRBV7-2 to TRBJ1-4, with D perhaps matching TRBD1 (6 bases). The CDR3 is made up of 15 amino acids. Per the germline V gene, CDR1 is SGHTA and CDR2 is FQGNSA. V gave up 5 bases and J gave up 12 bases, with 22 bases separating them. DNA for the CDR3: TGTGCCAGCAGCCCGTCCGGGACACGGTTAAGGCAACTGTTTTTT. It is translated as CASSPSGTRLRQLFF.

CDR3 DNA: TGTGCCAGCAGTTACTCGATTGGGAACAGGGCCTATGGCTACACCTTC. It encodes CASSYSIGNRAYGYTF. The chain combines TRBV6-5 with TRBJ1-2; D perhaps matches TRBD1 (6 bases). In germline, CDR1 is MNHEY, CDR2 SVGAGI. The CDR3 covers 16 residues. The germline V and J ends were trimmed by 0 bases and 4 bases, with 15 bases remaining between them.

This clone has just a few counts. V gene TRBV29-1 combines with J gene TRBJ1-1; no reliable D call. Germline lookup yields CDR1 SQVTM and CDR2 ANQGSEA. This CDR3 has 13 amino acids. Trimming shortened V by 5 bases and J by 6 bases, and 16 bases separated the two germline ends. The CDR3 sequence: CSVQPRNGAEAFF. The CDR3 region has the DNA TGCAGCGTTCAACCGAGGAACGGGGCTGAAGCTTTCTTT. The full variable domain, in which reference TRBV29-1 and TRBJ1-1 provide the parts outside the CDR3, is SAVISQKPSRDICQRGTSLTIQCQVDSQVTMMFWYRQQPGQSLTLIATANQGSEATYESGFVIDKFPISRPNLTFSTLTVSNMSPEDSSIYLCSVQPRNGAEAFFGQGTRLTVV.

The chain combines TRBV7-2 with TRBJ2-3; TRBD2 agrees at 9 bases. Germline V gives CDR1 SGHTA, CDR2 FQGNSA. V was clipped by 2 bases and J by 6 bases; unmatched bases: 9. The CDR3 has 16 amino acids. CDR3 in amino acids: CASSLWGLAIRDTQYF. The CDR3 DNA reads as TGTGCCAGCAGCTTATGGGGACTAGCCATACGGGATACGCAGTATTTT.

The chain recombines TRBV9 with TRBJ1-1; D is possibly TRBD1 (5 bases). The germline CDR1 and CDR2 sequences are SGDLS and YYNGEE. This CDR3 spans 14 amino acids. Trimming took off 0 bases at V and 3 bases at J, with 9 bases between the two ends. The CDR3 loop reads CASSVGTSHTEAFF. Written as DNA, the CDR3 is TGTGCCAGCAGCGTAGGGACATCCCACACTGAAGCTTTCTTT.

The chain carries TRBV9 and TRBJ1-1; TRBD1 is a possible D gene (5 bases). Trimming shortened V by 0 bases and J by 7 bases, and 16 bases separated the two germline ends. CDR3 length: 15 residues. Germline V gene sequence: CDR1 SGDLS, CDR2 YYNGEE. The CDR3 spells CASSVVTGGRLEAFF. The CDR3 region has the DNA TGTGCCAGCAGCGTAGTAACAGGTGGGCGTCTTGAAGCTTTCTTT.

This rearrangement joins TRBV14 to TRBJ2-1, with 8 bases matching TRBD2. V lost 1 base, J lost 8 bases, and 10 bases stayed unmatched. The CDR3 is 16 amino acids. Germline V gives CDR1 SGHDN, CDR2 FVKESK. The CDR3 loop reads CASSQVTGGPSDEQFF. In DNA form, the CDR3 reads TGTGCCAGCAGCCAAGTAACGGGAGGGCCCTCGGATGAGCAGTTCTTC.

The chain uses TRBV12-5 and TRBJ2-3, with 10 bases aligning to TRBD2. The CDR3 consists of 14 residues. From germline, CDR1 is LGHNT and CDR2 FRNRAP. J gave up 4 bases and V 3 bases, and 1 base lay outside the gene matches. The CDR3 coding sequence is TGTGCTAGTGGTTTTACTAGCGGGGCAGATACGCAGTATTTT. Translation: CASGFTSGADTQYF. Full variable domain (missing parts from reference TRBV12-5 and TRBJ2-3): DARVTQTPRHKVTEMGQEVTMRCQPILGHNTVFWYRQTMMQGLELLAYFRNRAPLDDSGMPKDRFSAEMPDATLATLKIQPSEPRDSAVYFCASGFTSGADTQYFGPGTRLTVL.

The chain couples TRBV12-3 or TRBV12-4 to TRBJ2-2; D perhaps matches TRBD2 (5 bases). This CDR3 has 13 amino acids. Trimming took off 3 bases at V and 5 bases at J, with 7 bases between the two ends. CDR3 nucleotide sequence: TGTGCCAGCAGTTTCGAGGGTACCGGGGAGCTGTTTTTT. This sequence encodes CASSFEGTGELFF.

This chain joins TRBV27 and TRBJ2-3; the D is unclear. V was clipped by 3 bases and J by 8 bases, with 15 bases between them. The CDR3 contains 14 residues. Looked up from germline, CDR1 is MNHEY and CDR2 is SMNVEV (reference sequence). The chain's CDR3 is CASSFASVLGTQYF. CDR3 DNA sequence: TGTGCCAGCAGTTTTGCATCGGTTCTAGGTACGCAGTATTTT.

With regard to this clone: The identical CDR3 is also encoded by other nucleotide sequences in the sample. The chain is built from TRBV5-1 and TRBJ2-1; 11 bases align to TRBD2. CDR1 is SGHRS, CDR2 YFSETQ, per germline. Losses at the gene ends were 0 bases for V and 5 bases for J; bases not matched to a gene: 1. This CDR3 is built from 15 residues. In DNA form, the CDR3 reads TGCGCCAGCAGCTTGGGACTAGCGGGGAACAATGAGCAGTTCTTC. Translated: CASSLGLAGNNEQFF.

The V and J genes are TRBV30 and TRBJ2-4; 10 positions agree with TRBD2. This CDR3 region has 14 residues. Germline values: CDR1 GTSNPN, CDR2 SVGIG (reference sequence). Trimming removed 0 bases from V and 8 bases from J; junction bases left unmatched: 4. The CDR3 region has the DNA TGTGCCTGGAGTGTTCAGCGGGAGGGAGACATTCAGTACTTC. It encodes CAWSVQREGDIQYF.

The genes are TRBV19 and TRBJ1-5, with TRBD1 as a possible D gene (5 bases). V was pared by 11 bases and J by 1 base, with 15 bases between. The germline V gene has CDR1 LNHDA and CDR2 SQIVND (reference sequence). The CDR3 runs to 14 residues. As DNA, the CDR3 is TGTGCCTCGACGGGGGGGTTAAGCAATCAGCCCCAGCATTTT. The encoded protein is CASTGGLSNQPQHF.

DNA for the CDR3: TGTGCCAGCAGCTTACACTCTGGAAACACCATATATTTT. Translated, it gives CASSLHSGNTIYF. The rearrangement joins TRBV11-3 to TRBJ1-3; unclear D gene. Germline values: CDR1 SGHNT, CDR2 YENEEA. The CDR3 consists of 13 residues. The V and J ends lost 2 bases and 0 bases respectively, with 2 bases between them.

The table lists this clone with a count of one. Additional DNA sequences in this sample encode the identical CDR3. The chain carries TRBV27 and TRBJ1-5, with D tentatively TRBD1 (5 bases). There are 15 residues in the CDR3. Germline V gene lookup returns CDR1 MNHEY and CDR2 SMNVEV (reference sequence). The ends were cut back, 3 bases at V and 6 bases at J, with 15 bases in the middle. CDR3 in DNA: TGTGCCAGCAGTTTGGGGCAGGGTTCCATTCAGCCCCAGCATTTT. This encodes CASSLGQGSIQPQHF.

This chain links TRBV29-1 with TRBJ1-1; 8 bases map to TRBD1. CDR1 is SQVTM, CDR2 ANQGSEA, per germline. V shed 6 bases, J shed 4 bases, and the junction held 10 bases outside the gene matches. This CDR3 region has 14 residues. The CDR3: CSVAAGGAGTEAFF. The CDR3 DNA reads TGCAGCGTAGCCGCAGGGGGCGCTGGCACTGAAGCTTTCTTT.

Only a few counts were recorded for this clone. This chain connects TRBV4-3 to TRBJ1-3, with a tentative D call TRBD1 (5 bases). V lost 0 bases and J 9 bases, leaving 15 bases between the germline ends. The CDR3 covers 15 residues. Germline-derived CDR1 and CDR2 are LGHNA and YSLEER. The CDR3 reads CASSQDWGPRTTIYF. CDR3 coding DNA: TGCGCCAGCAGCCAAGACTGGGGCCCAAGAACCACCATATATTTT.

The chain recombines TRBV18 with TRBJ1-1; 7 bases are a match to TRBD1. Germline V gene data show CDR1 as KGHSH and CDR2 as LQKENI. The CDR3 contains 15 residues. V dropped 5 bases and J dropped 2; count of bases not matched to a gene: 8. In nucleotides, the CDR3 is TGTGCCAGCTCAGTGGGGAAGGGGGCCAACACTGAAGCTTTCTTT. Protein sequence: CASSVGKGANTEAFF.

The CDR3 DNA sequence: TGTGCCAGCAGCGTAGGCTCGGACATCTCCGAGCAGTACTTC. Its translation is CASSVGSDISEQYF. The gene calls are TRBV9 and TRBJ2-7, with D maybe TRBD1 (5 bases). Trimming removed 0 bases from V and 6 bases from J, with 13 bases in between. The CDR3 is made up of 14 amino acids. CDR1 is SGDLS and CDR2 is YYNGEE in the germline V gene.

A single count supports this clone. The chain links TRBV11-1 to TRBJ2-5; TRBD1 aligns across 7 bases. V lost 5 bases and J lost 0; bases outside the gene matches: 9. The CDR3 consists of 16 residues. The germline V gene encodes CDR1 SGHAT and CDR2 FQDESV (reference sequence). The CDR3 DNA follows: TGTGCCAGCAGCCTCCCGACAGGGCGGTACCAAGAGACCCAGTACTTC. Amino acid sequence: CASSLPTGRYQETQYF.

The chain links TRBV6-2 or TRBV6-3 to TRBJ2-2; possible D gene TRBD2, 6 bases. The V end lost 5 bases, the J end lost 5 bases, and 12 bases lay between the germline ends. Germline CDR1 reads MNHEY; CDR2 reads SVGEGT. This CDR3 is built from 14 residues. The CDR3, as DNA: TGTGCCAGCAGTCTGACCCGGGGGACCGGGGAGCTGTTTTTT. Encoded protein: CASSLTRGTGELFF.

This clone was recorded only once. The chain employs TRBV9 and TRBJ2-6, with 7 bases lining up with TRBD1. The CDR3 has 18 amino acids. After removal of 0 bases from V and 1 base from J, the junction contained 7 bases not matched to a gene. Germline CDR1 and CDR2: SGDLS and YYNGEE. CDR3 nucleotides: TGTGCCAGCAGCGTAGATCCGGGACAGAGATCTGGGGCCAACGTCCTGACTTTC. Translating it yields CASSVDPGQRSGANVLTF.